The sequence of this T cell receptor beta chain was determined in a study of Graves' ophthalmopathy and Graves' hyperthyroidism. Overall study results and limits: Among expanded thyroid clonotypes above 0.001 frequency, most also occurred in blood.

A word on this clonotype: What it binds is unknown.

Ophthalmopathy cases showed moderate-to-severe activity, scoring CAS ≥3 and NOSPECS ≥4, with duration under 3 months. Exclusion applied to patients with other autoimmune diseases, uncontrolled infections, pregnancy or lactation. PBMCs stemmed from around 9 ml of fresh peripheral blood. The ends were cut back, 4 bases at V and 8 bases at J, with 17 bases in the middle. The germline CDR1 and CDR2 sequences are MGHDK and SYGVNS. The CDR3 totals 14 residues. RNA transcripts were the template, and TCR beta CDR3 regions were amplified from them. The authors performed first-round RT-PCR with HTBI primers and then a second-round multiplex PCR. TCRdb called the multiplex PCR reads again in MiXCR, with one record for every CDR3 protein. The data hold almost 750,000 distinct CDR3 sequences, with approximately 40% observed a single time.

Sequencing input: peripheral blood. The chain combines TRBV25-1 with TRBJ1-2; TRBD1 might be the D (5 bases). This TCR was recovered from an adult man with Graves' ophthalmopathy. This CDR3 reads CASSAREGDIGYTF. CDR3 nucleotide sequence: TGTGCCAGCAGTGCTAGGGAAGGGGATATCGGCTACACCTTC.